This T cell receptor beta chain was recorded in a study of T cells after posttransplantation cyclophosphamide. General study results and limits: Donor-recipient repertoire similarity was low at 1-2 months, rising over year one. Tissue-infiltrating T cells from skin or gut overlapped little with blood T cells.

CDR3 size: 14 residues. Germline V gene sequence: CDR1 MDHEN, CDR2 SYDVKM. Trimming removed 4 bases at V and 2 bases at J, with 9 bases between. Sequencing used immunoSEQ multiplex PCR; TCRdb keeps in-frame clones, though not all of them. The profile covers tens of thousands of clones, none occurring a single time. The related graft donor's blood sample was taken on the day of bone marrow donation. In regard to this clone: Antigen: not known.

The origin of this receptor is a woman in her forties or fifties in good health and a related stem cell transplant donor. Specimen: PBMCs. The chain joins TRBV28 to TRBJ1-5; no reliable D call. CDR3 region: CASSSLSRNQPQHF. The CDR3 DNA reads TGTGCCAGCAGTTCCCTAAGCCGCAATCAGCCCCAGCATTTT.